The entry below gives a single T cell receptor (beta chain) sequence along with its context. The target antigen is unknown. The PCR made use of 60 Vbeta and 13 Jbeta primers. Generated by immunoSEQ multiplex PCR, the TCRdb table keeps only in-frame clones and is missing some. Of about 160,000 clones listed, around three quarters are singletons. The source of the sample is a study of cytomegalovirus exposure and HLA in healthy donors. The CDR3 runs to 13 residues. V was pared by 1 base and J by 6 bases, with 6 bases between. Germline values: CDR1 SGHAT, CDR2 FQNNGV. Overall study results and limits: Most of the TCR beta V segments (in an earlier analysis) were productive either about 90% or about 30% of the time. Cytomegalovirus-associated TCR beta chains were listed, numbering 150 to 200. 16,951 TCR beta sequences were associated with HLA alleles at 0.05 false discovery rate in a later analysis.

Sample: PBMCs. This receptor was identified in a man aged 35 to 55 in good health and CMV-seropositive. The chain links TRBV11-2 to TRBJ2-2, with D perhaps matching TRBD1 (6 bases). CDR3: CASSLAGAGELFF. The DNA for the CDR3 is TGTGCCAGCAGCTTAGCAGGGGCCGGGGAGCTGTTTTTT.